Below, 10 T cell receptor beta chains from the same sample are listed, as sequenced in a study of CD8 T cells in Susac syndrome. When the RNA was reverse transcribed, random hexamers were used with an input of about 0.5 to 1 ug. TCRdb reanalysed the immunoSEQ multiplex PCR reads using MiXCR and keeps one entry per CDR3 protein. The sample gives fewer than 150,000 distinct CDR3 sequences, 85% to 95% of which show up once; about 0.25% is in the top ten. The sample taken for sequencing was CD8+ T cells from PBMCs. The receptors shown here come from a human donor in good health.

The chain links TRBV15 to TRBJ1-2; D gene unclear. The CDR3 totals 10 residues. Germline V gives CDR1 LNHNV, CDR2 YYDKDF (reference sequence). The V and J ends lost 6 bases and 10 bases respectively, with 9 bases between them. In DNA, the CDR3 is TGTGCCACCAGGGTCGAGGACTACACCTTC. This encodes CATRVEDYTF.

The chain joins TRBV4-1 to TRBJ2-2, with D perhaps TRBD1 (7 bases). The germline V gene encodes CDR1 MGHRA and CDR2 YSYEKL. The CDR3 runs to 15 residues. Between the trimmed V and J ends, which lost 3 bases and 2 bases, there was a span of 10 bases. CDR3 protein: CASSQRDSNTGELFF. The CDR3 nucleotides read TGCGCCAGCAGCCAGCGGGACAGCAACACCGGGGAGCTGTTTTTT.

The chain is built from TRBV30 and TRBJ1-1; maybe TRBD1 (6 bases). The CDR3 sequence is 15 residues long. V was pared by 5 bases and J by 1 base, with 17 bases between. Looked up from germline, CDR1 is GTSNPN and CDR2 is SVGIG (reference sequence). This CDR3 is CAWDDPGHRNTEAFF. CDR3 in DNA: TGTGCCTGGGATGACCCGGGACATCGGAACACTGAAGCTTTCTTT.

V is TRBV30 and J is TRBJ2-7, with D possibly TRBD2 on 5 matching bases. This CDR3 region has 14 residues. Germline values: CDR1 GTSNPN, CDR2 SVGIG (reference sequence). Between the trimmed V and J ends, which lost 0 bases and 5 bases, there was a span of 14 bases. This CDR3 is CAWSVLGIGDEQYF. As DNA, the CDR3 is TGTGCCTGGAGTGTCTTGGGAATCGGGGACGAGCAGTACTTC.

This clonotype was recorded once. This sequence joins TRBV7-6 and TRBJ2-2; a weak D match, TRBD1 (5 bases). V was cut by 1 base and J by 4 bases, with 10 bases left in between. CDR3 length equals 15 residues. Germline V CDR1 and CDR2: SGHVS, FNYEAQ. CDR3 sequence (DNA): TGTGCCAGCAGCTTAGAGGGGTTCGGCACCGGGGAGCTGTTTTTT. Translating it yields CASSLEGFGTGELFF.

This rearrangement joins TRBV11-2 to TRBJ2-3; D may be TRBD1 or TRBD2 (5 bases each). V lost 0 bases, J lost 8 bases, and 12 bases lay in between. The CDR3 is made up of 14 amino acids. Germline CDR1 and CDR2: SGHAT and FQNNGV. Written as DNA, the CDR3 is TGTGCCAGCAGCTTAGAGGTCTACGGGACTACGCAGTATTTT. This sequence encodes CASSLEVYGTTQYF.

The chain uses TRBV11-2 and TRBJ2-7; 10 bases align to TRBD1. Germline lookup yields CDR1 SGHAT and CDR2 FQNNGV. Trimming removed 5 bases from V and 3 bases from J; junction bases left unmatched: 4. The CDR3 is made up of 14 amino acids. CDR3 nucleotide sequence: TGTGCCAGCAGCGCCGGGACAGGGGACTACGAGCAGTACTTC. Protein: CASSAGTGDYEQYF.

The chain couples TRBV19 to TRBJ1-1, with D uncertain. The CDR3 has 14 residues. Looked up from germline, CDR1 is LNHDA and CDR2 is SQIVND (reference sequence). With 0 bases removed from V and 3 bases from J, the gap between germline ends came to 8 bases. CDR3 bases: TGTGCCAGTAGTATAGAGTCGGGGTACACTGAAGCTTTCTTT. Encoded protein: CASSIESGYTEAFF.

V usage is TRBV5-6 and J usage is TRBJ2-7; 7 positions match TRBD2. Per the germline V gene, CDR1 is SGHDT and CDR2 is YYEEEE. CDR3 length: 14 amino acids. With 4 bases clipped from V and 3 bases from J, the junction kept 7 bases outside the gene matches. For the CDR3, the DNA is TGTGCCAGCAGCAACGAGCGGACTAGCTACGAGCAGTACTTC. Its protein is CASSNERTSYEQYF. The entire variable domain, with the rest obtained from reference TRBV5-6 and TRBJ2-7, is as follows: DAGVTQSPTHLIKTRGQQVTLRCSPKSGHDTVSWYQQALGQGPQFIFQYYEEEERQRGNFPDRFSGHQFPNYSSELNVNALLLGDSALYLCASSNERTSYEQYFGPGTRLTVT.

This chain links TRBV7-9 with TRBJ2-7; TRBD1 is a possible D gene (7 bases). V was trimmed by 2 bases and J by 3 bases, leaving 17 bases between them. Looked up from germline, CDR1 is SEHNR and CDR2 is FQNEAQ (reference sequence). The CDR3 has 16 residues. The CDR3 sequence: CASSLSFGGGVYEQYF. The CDR3 coding sequence is TGTGCCAGCAGCTTAAGTTTTGGAGGGGGCGTCTACGAGCAGTACTTC.